This T cell receptor (beta chain) was identified during a study of cytotoxic CD8 clonotypes in ibrutinib-treated CLL. Study-wide context: Among patients, 24 responded partially and 2 completely; roughly 14 then stayed remitted and some twelve progressed after median 68 months.

Germline-derived CDR1 and CDR2 are LNHDA and SQIVND (reference sequence). The CDR3 runs 14 residues. V shed 5 bases and J shed 5 bases, with 13 bases lying between them. Findings and caveats of the study: T-cell clonality at baseline went above that of age-matched healthy donors and rose and fell with circulating CD8+ T-cell counts. The times at which samples were taken varied between sustained-remission and progressing patients. Shared public clonotypes were rare, and on treatment they either got smaller or stayed the same.

On this clone itself: Its antigen is not known.

The repertoire was sequenced with immunoSEQ multiplex PCR; TCRdb's copy has only in-frame clones and lacks some. This table has more than 200,000 clones, 60% to 80% appearing once. The input for sequencing was PBMCs, taken after 12 months of ibrutinib treatment. The sequence was collected from a human donor with chronic lymphocytic leukemia. This chain joins TRBV19 and TRBJ1-5; D gene uncertain. CDR3 bases: TGTGCCAGTAGTTCCGATCGCCCCTATCAGCCCCAGCATTTT. Translation gives CASSSDRPYQPQHF.